These 18 T cell receptor beta chains were all obtained from the same sample, sequenced in a study of control samples from healthy donors and cancer patients (TCRdb year 2020). The method was the immunoSEQ multiplex PCR assay. TCRdb retrieved this table from immuneACCESS and kept in-frame rearrangements only. Not all clones are present; in checked studies, unresolved V genes account for under half, and no reason is known for the remainder. In all, the sample holds about 40,000 clones, and about 94% of those were seen once. Around 3.6% of the sample is in the top ten clones. Specimen: blood. These receptors were obtained from a woman between 45 and 60 years old in good health.

The gene calls are TRBV28 and TRBJ1-1; D remains unclear. V shed 5 bases and J shed 5 bases, with 6 bases lying between them. Germline loops: CDR1 MDHEN, CDR2 SYDVKM. The CDR3 is 11 amino acids. The CDR3 nucleotides are TGTGCCAGCAGTCCCGGTACTGAAGCTTTCTTT. Translating it yields CASSPGTEAFF.

The table lists this clone with a count of one. This rearrangement joins TRBV2 to TRBJ2-2; TRBD2 agrees at 9 bases. The V segment lost 6 bases and the J segment 4 bases; nucleotides outside the gene matches: 12. The CDR3 spans 17 residues. Germline V gives CDR1 SNHLY, CDR2 FYNNEI. The CDR3 sequence: CASRALAGRWGTGELFF. CDR3 DNA: TGTGCCAGCAGAGCTCTAGCGGGGCGGTGGGGCACCGGGGAGCTGTTTTTT.

The chain has TRBV6-5 and TRBJ1-5, with D possibly matching TRBD1 (6 bases). The CDR3 runs to 13 residues. Germline V CDR1 and CDR2: MNHEY, SVGAGI. Trimming cost V 6 bases and J 9 bases, with 15 bases left between them. DNA for the CDR3: TGTGCCAGCAGCCAGGGGAGGAGTGCGCCCCAGCATTTT. Amino acid sequence: CASSQGRSAPQHF.

In DNA form, the CDR3 reads TGTGCCAGCACCCCAGAGGGGCTAGCGGGTACGTTCTTC. It specifies CASTPEGLAGTFF. The chain recombines TRBV7-2 with TRBJ2-1; 8 bases line up with TRBD2. Trimming cost V 7 bases and J 15 bases; bases outside gene matches: 14. Germline values: CDR1 SGHTA, CDR2 FQGNSA. This CDR3 spans 13 amino acids.

The genes are TRBV5-4 and TRBJ1-4; D perhaps matches TRBD1 (5 bases). The CDR3 consists of 15 residues. Trimming stripped 4 bases from V and 0 bases from J, with 10 bases between. Germline lookup yields CDR1 SGHNT and CDR2 YYREEE (reference sequence). As DNA, the CDR3 is TGTGCCAGCAGCATAGGGACTCCAACTAATGAAAAACTGTTTTTT. As protein: CASSIGTPTNEKLFF.

J is TRBJ2-7 and V is TRBV5-5; D is possibly TRBD1 or TRBD2 (5 bases each). The CDR3 has 14 residues. The germline V and J ends were trimmed by 2 bases and 2 bases, with 11 bases remaining between them. Germline loops: CDR1 SGHKS, CDR2 YYEKEE (reference sequence). Here the CDR3 reads CASSLSMGPYEQYF. CDR3 in DNA: TGTGCCAGCAGCTTATCTATGGGACCCTACGAGCAGTACTTC.

This chain uses TRBV9 with TRBJ2-1; TRBD1 matches at 7 bases. With 0 bases clipped from V and 3 bases from J, the junction kept 3 bases outside the gene matches. The length of the CDR3 is 15 residues. Germline V gene data show CDR1 as SGDLS and CDR2 as YYNGEE. CDR3 nucleotide sequence: TGTGCCAGCAGCGTAGCAGCAGGGGGCTACAATGAGCAGTTCTTC. Translation: CASSVAAGGYNEQFF.

The V and J genes are TRBV29-1 and TRBJ1-1, with D possibly TRBD1 on 6 matching bases. Germline values: CDR1 SQVTM, CDR2 ANQGSEA. Trimming removed 7 bases at V and 8 bases at J, with 11 bases between. There are 10 residues in the CDR3. CDR3 coding DNA: TGCAGCGGGGGGGGCCTAGAAGCTTTCTTT. Encoded protein: CSGGGLEAFF.

The chain links TRBV3-1 (or the pseudogene TRBV3-2) to TRBJ1-4, with D perhaps TRBD1 (5 bases). V was cut by 7 bases and J by 0 bases, with 9 bases left in between. The CDR3 contains 14 residues. The germline CDR1 and CDR2 sequences are LGHDT and YNNKEL (reference sequence). The CDR3: CASTHRSTNEKLFF. CDR3 sequence (DNA): TGTGCCAGCACCCACAGGTCAACTAATGAAAAACTGTTTTTT.

This chain's CDR3 is CASSPLPGAGELFF. CDR3 sequence (DNA): TGTGCCAGCAGCCCTCTGCCGGGGGCCGGGGAGCTGTTTTTT. The V and J genes are TRBV3-1 (or the pseudogene TRBV3-2) and TRBJ2-2, with a tentative D call TRBD2 (6 bases). Germline assignment: CDR1 LGHDT and CDR2 YNNKEL (reference sequence). The CDR3 runs to 14 residues. The V end was cut by 4 bases, the J end by 6 bases, with 12 bases between.

This clone showed up just a few times. V usage is TRBV7-3 and J usage is TRBJ2-7; TRBD2 matches 8 bases. The CDR3 sequence is 15 residues long. V was clipped by 6 bases and J by 6 bases; unmatched bases: 13. Germline V gene data show CDR1 as SGHTA and CDR2 as FQGTGA. This CDR3 is CASSYQAGLAAEQYF. The CDR3 DNA reads TGTGCCAGCAGTTACCAAGCCGGACTAGCAGCCGAGCAGTACTTC.

The chain carries TRBV23-1 and TRBJ2-1; weak D call: TRBD1 (5 bases). TRBV23-1 belongs to the ORF category, with a function that is uncertain. V lost 4 bases and J lost 5, with 18 bases in between. CDR3 size: 16 residues. The CDR3 loop is CASSRIQASSDNEQFF. The CDR3, as DNA: TGCGCCAGCAGTCGAATACAGGCTTCGTCCGACAATGAGCAGTTCTTC.

CDR3 protein: CASSEWRGGTDTQYF. Written as DNA, the CDR3 is TGTGCCAGCAGTGAATGGCGGGGGGGCACAGATACGCAGTATTTT. The gene calls are TRBV25-1 and TRBJ2-3, with 8 bases lining up with TRBD2. The junction had 1 base not matched to a gene; V was cut back by 1 base and J by 1 base. The CDR3 length is 15 residues. Germline values: CDR1 MGHDK, CDR2 SYGVNS.

V is TRBV4-2 and J is TRBJ1-2; D gene uncertain. Germline lookup yields CDR1 LGHNA and CDR2 YNFKEQ. V gave up 0 bases and J gave up 0 bases, with 11 bases separating them. The CDR3 length is 16 residues. DNA of the CDR3: TGTGCCAGCAGCCAAGATTTTTGGGCGGCTAACTATGGCTACACCTTC. Translated, it gives CASSQDFWAANYGYTF.

The J gene is TRBJ1-3, the V gene TRBV4-3; D not resolved. Deletions cut 1 base from V and 0 bases from J, with 13 bases between. Per the germline V gene, CDR1 is LGHNA and CDR2 is YSLEER. CDR3 size: 17 residues. CDR3 residues: CASSQGVQARSGNTIYF. The CDR3 DNA reads TGCGCCAGCAGCCAAGGTGTTCAGGCACGCTCTGGAAACACCATATATTTT.

The genes are TRBV7-6 and TRBJ2-6, with TRBD1 matching 7 bases. The V segment lost 4 bases and the J segment 2 bases; nucleotides outside the gene matches: 2. Germline assignment: CDR1 SGHVS and CDR2 FNYEAQ. The CDR3 covers 15 residues. The CDR3 loop is CASSSTGPGANVLTF. CDR3 in DNA: TGTGCCAGCAGCTCGACAGGGCCTGGGGCCAACGTCCTGACTTTC.

The V call is TRBV29-1, the J call TRBJ1-2; TRBD1 might be the D (5 bases). Germline V lookup: CDR1 SQVTM, CDR2 ANQGSEA. V gave up 5 bases and J gave up 2 bases, with 9 bases separating them. This CDR3 has 12 residues. CDR3 sequence reads: CSVLQDNYGYTF. Here the CDR3 DNA reads TGCAGCGTTCTACAGGACAACTATGGCTACACCTTC. Variable domain in full (rest from reference TRBV29-1 and TRBJ1-2): SAVISQKPSRDICQRGTSLTIQCQVDSQVTMMFWYRQQPGQSLTLIATANQGSEATYESGFVIDKFPISRPNLTFSTLTVSNMSPEDSSIYLCSVLQDNYGYTFGSGTRLTVV.

This clone was observed once. The chain carries TRBV19 and TRBJ2-2; the match to TRBD2 covers 9 bases. Germline V lookup: CDR1 LNHDA, CDR2 SQIVND (reference sequence). The CDR3 is 15 residues long. V lost 3 bases to trimming and J lost 5 bases; unmatched junction nucleotides: 4. This chain's CDR3 is CASSIGSGGTGELFF. CDR3 nucleotides: TGTGCCAGTAGTATTGGTAGCGGGGGAACCGGGGAGCTGTTTTTT. The variable domain in full, completed from reference TRBV19 and TRBJ2-2, reads DGGITQSPKYLFRKEGQNVTLSCEQNLNHDAMYWYRQDPGQGLRLIYYSQIVNDFQKGDIAEGYSVSREKKESFPLTVTSAQKNPTAFYLCASSIGSGGTGELFFGEGSRLTVL.